These 10 T cell receptor beta chains originate from one sample sequenced in a study of control samples from healthy donors and cancer patients. The table came from immunoSEQ multiplex PCR; TCRdb's copy has only in-frame clones and leaves some out. In the table there are about 130,000 clones, approximately 92% of which are singletons. The specimen was blood. These receptors were obtained from a woman aged 50 to 60 in good health.

The CDR3: CASSKTGVNTEAFF. The CDR3 region has the DNA TGTGCCAGCAGCAAAACTGGGGTGAACACTGAAGCTTTCTTT. The chain has TRBV27 and TRBJ1-1; D gene unclear. V lost 6 bases to trimming and J lost 0 bases, with 11 bases between them. The germline CDR1 and CDR2 sequences are MNHEY and SMNVEV (reference sequence). The CDR3 sequence is 14 residues long.

The chain combines TRBV11-3 with TRBJ2-2, with D hard to call. V lost 5 bases and J lost 6, with 10 bases in between. Germline V lookup: CDR1 SGHNT, CDR2 YENEEA. CDR3 length equals 13 residues. CDR3 bases: TGTGCCAGCAGCCCTTCGATTTCCGGGGAGCTGTTTTTT. This codes for CASSPSISGELFF. Full variable domain (rest looked up from reference TRBV11-3 and TRBJ2-2): EAGVVQSPRYKIIEKKQPVAFWCNPISGHNTLYWYLQNLGQGPELLIRYENEEAVDDSQLPKDRFSAERLKGVDSTLKIQPAELGDSAVYLCASSPSISGELFFGEGSRLTVL.

The table lists this clone with a count of one. The chain uses TRBV27 and TRBJ1-6, with 11 bases aligning to TRBD1. The junction had 3 bases not matched to a gene; V was cut back by 6 bases and J by 11 bases. The CDR3 length is 13 residues. Germline V gene sequence: CDR1 MNHEY, CDR2 SMNVEV (reference sequence). The CDR3 DNA sequence: TGTGCCAGCAGCGGGGACAGGGGGACACCCCTCCACTTT. Translated: CASSGDRGTPLHF.

This chain links TRBV18 with TRBJ1-5; no clear D. Trimming left V 6 bases short and J 1 base short, with 13 bases between. This CDR3 region has 15 residues. The germline V gene has CDR1 KGHSH and CDR2 LQKENI. The CDR3 bases are TGTGCCAGCTCCGGCTCAGCGGAAAGCAATCAGCCCCAGCATTTT. Amino acid sequence: CASSGSAESNQPQHF.

This sequence joins TRBV7-9 and TRBJ2-1, with 7 bases aligning to TRBD1. Germline lookup yields CDR1 SEHNR and CDR2 FQNEAQ (reference sequence). CDR3 length: 12 residues. V was clipped by 6 bases and J by 6 bases; unmatched bases: 2. CDR3 coding DNA: TGTGCCAGCAGGGGACAGACCAATGAGCAGTTCTTC. This codes for CASRGQTNEQFF.

V usage is TRBV4-1 and J usage is TRBJ2-2; D is perhaps TRBD1 (5 bases). Germline CDR1 reads MGHRA; CDR2 reads YSYEKL. V dropped 2 bases and J dropped 8 bases, with 24 bases sitting between them. The CDR3 length is 18 residues. CDR3 in amino acids: CASSQSGALGWGMGELFF. In DNA form, the CDR3 reads TGCGCCAGCAGCCAATCGGGCGCGTTGGGGTGGGGCATGGGGGAGCTGTTTTTT.

This chain uses TRBV18 with TRBJ2-2; tentative D call: TRBD1 (6 bases). Germline V gene sequence: CDR1 KGHSH, CDR2 LQKENI. Trimming pared 3 bases from V and 6 bases from J, leaving 8 bases between. The length of the CDR3 is 13 residues. The CDR3 region has the DNA TGTGCCAGCTCACCGCAGGGGTCCGGGGAGCTGTTTTTT. It yields the protein CASSPQGSGELFF.

The chain couples TRBV14 to TRBJ1-1, with D unresolved. The CDR3 spans 13 residues. Trimming pared 6 bases from V and 5 bases from J, leaving 13 bases between. Germline CDR1 and CDR2: SGHDN and FVKESK. CDR3 amino acids: CASSSHGWTEAFF. The CDR3, as DNA: TGTGCCAGCAGTTCACACGGATGGACTGAAGCTTTCTTT.

The genes are TRBV2 and TRBJ2-7; no reliable D call. Trimming stripped 1 base from V and 0 bases from J, with 7 bases between. Germline loops: CDR1 SNHLY, CDR2 FYNNEI. There are 14 residues in the CDR3. CDR3: CASSEGLSSYEQYF. DNA for the CDR3: TGTGCCAGCAGTGAAGGTCTGAGCTCCTACGAGCAGTACTTC.

V is TRBV7-2 and J is TRBJ2-5; either TRBD1 or TRBD2 may supply D (5 bases each). V lost 5 bases to trimming and J lost 4 bases, with 17 bases between them. This CDR3 contains 15 residues. CDR1 and CDR2 (germline): SGHTA, FQGNSA. The CDR3 DNA follows: TGTGCCAGCAGCACCACCGGGACGGTTGGAGAGACCCAGTACTTC. As protein: CASSTTGTVGETQYF.